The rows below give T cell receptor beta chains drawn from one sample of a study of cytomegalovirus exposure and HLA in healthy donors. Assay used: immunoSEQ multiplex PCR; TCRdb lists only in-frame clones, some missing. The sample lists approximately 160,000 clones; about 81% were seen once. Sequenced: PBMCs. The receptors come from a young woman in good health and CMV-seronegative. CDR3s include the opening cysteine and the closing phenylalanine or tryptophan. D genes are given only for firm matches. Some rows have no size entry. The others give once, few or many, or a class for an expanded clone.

CASSPDRYPYNEQFF,TGTGCCAGCAGCCCCGACAGGTACCCCTACAATGAGCAGTTCTTC,-,TRBJ2-1,TRBV28,-
CASSLDPGRGTEAFF,TGCGCCAGCAGCTTGGACCCGGGGAGGGGCACTGAAGCTTTCTTT,-,TRBJ1-1,TRBV5-1,-
CSVRGGAGQPQHF,TGCAGCGTCCGAGGGGGGGCCGGTCAGCCCCAGCATTTT,-,TRBJ1-5,TRBV29-1,-
CASSLAQISYNEQFF,TGCGCCAGCAGCTTGGCCCAGATTTCCTACAATGAGCAGTTCTTC,-,TRBJ2-1,TRBV5-1,-
CASSEVSVGYTF,TGTGCCAGCAGCGAAGTATCGGTTGGCTACACCTTC,-,TRBJ1-2,TRBV7-2,-
CASSLSSGGFRNEQFF,TGCGCCAGCAGCTTGTCTAGCGGGGGTTTTCGGAATGAGCAGTTCTTC,-,TRBJ2-1,TRBV5-1,TRBD2
CASSQTLTVNTGELFF,TGCGCCAGCAGCCAAACTCTCACAGTGAACACCGGGGAGCTGTTTTTT,-,TRBJ2-2,TRBV4-1,-
CAAGGGWGETQYF,TGTGCAGCAGGTGGGGGGTGGGGAGAGACCCAGTACTTC,-,TRBJ2-5,TRBV6-5,-
CASSFERGIEYEQYF,TGTGCCAGCAGCTTTGAGCGGGGCATCGAGTACGAGCAGTACTTC,-,TRBJ2-7,TRBV7-6,TRBD2
CASSHPAGIDSGNTIYF,TGTGCCAGTAGTCACCCCGCGGGGATCGACTCTGGAAACACCATATATTTT,-,TRBJ1-3,TRBV19,-
CASTWDAGTGLPPLQETQYF,TGTGCCTCCACTTGGGATGCCGGGACAGGGCTCCCCCCGCTACAAGAGACCCAGTACTTC,-,TRBJ2-5,TRBV2,TRBD1
CASSLTEISRETQYF,TGCGCCAGCAGCCTCACGGAGATTTCTCGGGAGACCCAGTACTTC,once,TRBJ2-5,TRBV4-1,-
CASTPQTGNFYEQYF,TGTGCCAGCACCCCCCAGACAGGAAACTTCTACGAGCAGTACTTC,-,TRBJ2-7,TRBV9,-
CASRENTGNQPQHF,TGTGCCAGCAGGGAAAATACAGGGAATCAGCCCCAGCATTTT,-,TRBJ1-5,TRBV2,-
CASSLGAHQPQHF,TGTGCCAGCAGCTTGGGGGCCCATCAGCCCCAGCATTTT,-,TRBJ1-5,TRBV5-6,-
CASSVAHREQFF,TGTGCCAGCAGCGTAGCTCACAGGGAGCAGTTCTTC,-,TRBJ2-1,TRBV9,-
CASSGSSYNSPLHF,TGTGCCAGCAGTGGGAGCTCCTATAATTCACCCCTCCACTTT,-,TRBJ1-6,TRBV2,-
CASSWTGSEQYF,TGTGCCAGCAGTTGGACAGGGTCCGAGCAGTACTTC,-,TRBJ2-7,TRBV28,TRBD1
CASSLSPDTDTQYF,TGTGCCAGCAGTTTATCCCCAGACACAGATACGCAGTATTTT,-,TRBJ2-3,TRBV27,-
CASSPPAANYGYTF,TGTGCCAGCTCACCACCGGCAGCGAACTATGGCTACACCTTC,-,TRBJ1-2,TRBV18,-
CASSLPAGESSYEQYF,TGTGCCAGCAGCTTGCCCGCCGGTGAGAGCTCCTACGAGCAGTACTTC,-,TRBJ2-7,TRBV5-4,-
CASSADRVILDTQYF,TGTGCCAGCAGCGCCGACAGGGTAATATTGGATACGCAGTATTTT,-,TRBJ2-3,TRBV9,TRBD1
CASSPRTGGQFF,TGTGCCAGCAGTCCTCGGACAGGGGGGCAGTTCTTC,-,TRBJ2-1,TRBV27,TRBD1
CASSYGRATEAFF,TGTGCCAGCAGTTACGGCAGGGCTACTGAAGCTTTCTTT,-,TRBJ1-1,TRBV6-6,-
CASSGQGGSTIHEQYF,TGTGCCAGCAGTGGCCAAGGGGGTAGTACAATACACGAGCAGTACTTC,-,TRBJ2-7,TRBV28,-
CASRRTRGEQFF,TGTGCCAGCAGGCGGACAAGAGGTGAGCAGTTCTTC,-,TRBJ2-1,TRBV28,-
CASSQPGLAGSGANVLTF,TGCGCCAGCAGCCAACCTGGCCTAGCGGGCTCTGGGGCCAACGTCCTGACTTTC,once,TRBJ2-6,TRBV4-1,TRBD2
CASSLSGAGDTQYF,TGCGCCAGCAGCCTTAGCGGGGCGGGGGATACGCAGTATTTT,few,TRBJ2-3,TRBV4-1,TRBD2
CASSTPPGQGIYNEQFF,TGTGCCAGTAGTACTCCTCCGGGACAGGGAATTTACAATGAGCAGTTCTTC,-,TRBJ2-1,TRBV19,TRBD1